This TCR beta chain was identified in a study of shared clonotypes between healthy human individuals. Turning to the study itself: Per donor, three plates held CD4 naive cells, three held CD4 memory, two held CD8 naive and one held CD8 memory. Findings of the study overall: Expectations were that clonotype sharing among donors would be affected by sequencing depth.

Points on this clone: What it recognizes is unknown.

Source study methods: As immunoSEQ supplied junction-only sequences (without quality scores), filtering differed. The assay was immunoSEQ multiplex PCR, and TCRdb's table has in-frame clones only and misses some. That table is the source of V, J and clone size, and D and trimming were worked out from the DNA. In the table there are about 2.1 million clones, over 85% of which are singletons. CD45RO-negative, CCR7-positively selected cells formed the naive CD8 fraction, excluding terminally differentiated effector memory CD45RA+ cells. The sequencing input was naive CD8+ T cells from PBMCs. This receptor was identified in a young man in good health. Some clones in this sample may be carry-over from other donors' samples.

The CDR3 coding sequence is TGTGCCAGCAGCTCCGGGGGTGGGCCGAAATTCTACAATGAGCAGTTCTTC. This encodes CASSSGGGPKFYNEQFF. The rearrangement joins TRBV7-8 to TRBJ2-1; perhaps TRBD2 as D (6 bases). CDR3 length: 17 residues. Per germline, CDR1 SGHVS and CDR2 FQNEAQ. Trimming shortened V by 4 bases and J by 3 bases, and 19 bases separated the two germline ends.